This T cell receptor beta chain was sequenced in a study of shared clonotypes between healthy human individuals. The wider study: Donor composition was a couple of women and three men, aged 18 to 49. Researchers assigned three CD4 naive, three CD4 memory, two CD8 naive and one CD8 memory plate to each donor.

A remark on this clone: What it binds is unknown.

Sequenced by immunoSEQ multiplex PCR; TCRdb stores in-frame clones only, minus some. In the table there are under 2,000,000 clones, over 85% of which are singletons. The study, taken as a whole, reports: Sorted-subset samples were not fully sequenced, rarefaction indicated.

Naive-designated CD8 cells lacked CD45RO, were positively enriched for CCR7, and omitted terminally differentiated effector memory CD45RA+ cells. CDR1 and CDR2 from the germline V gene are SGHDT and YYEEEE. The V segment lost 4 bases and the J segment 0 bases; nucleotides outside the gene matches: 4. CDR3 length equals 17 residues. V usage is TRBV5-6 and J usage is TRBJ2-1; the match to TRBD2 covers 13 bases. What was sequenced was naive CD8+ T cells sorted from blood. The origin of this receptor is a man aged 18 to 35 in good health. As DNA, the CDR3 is TGTGCCAGCAGCACCTGGACTAGCGGGAGCTCCTACAATGAGCAGTTCTTC. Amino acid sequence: CASSTWTSGSSYNEQFF.